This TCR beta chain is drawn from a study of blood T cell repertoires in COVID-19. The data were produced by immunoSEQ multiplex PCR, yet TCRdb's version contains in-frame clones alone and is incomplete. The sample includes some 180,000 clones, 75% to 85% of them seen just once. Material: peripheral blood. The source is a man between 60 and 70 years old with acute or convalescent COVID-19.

CDR3 residues: CASRAAGEESGYTF. The CDR3 DNA reads as TGTGCCAGCAGAGCGGCAGGGGAAGAGAGTGGCTACACCTTC. This sequence joins TRBV6-5 and TRBJ1-2, with D possibly being TRBD1 (6 bases). Germline lookup yields CDR1 MNHEY and CDR2 SVGAGI. This CDR3 comprises 14 residues. V was trimmed by 6 bases and J by 7 bases, leaving 18 bases between them.